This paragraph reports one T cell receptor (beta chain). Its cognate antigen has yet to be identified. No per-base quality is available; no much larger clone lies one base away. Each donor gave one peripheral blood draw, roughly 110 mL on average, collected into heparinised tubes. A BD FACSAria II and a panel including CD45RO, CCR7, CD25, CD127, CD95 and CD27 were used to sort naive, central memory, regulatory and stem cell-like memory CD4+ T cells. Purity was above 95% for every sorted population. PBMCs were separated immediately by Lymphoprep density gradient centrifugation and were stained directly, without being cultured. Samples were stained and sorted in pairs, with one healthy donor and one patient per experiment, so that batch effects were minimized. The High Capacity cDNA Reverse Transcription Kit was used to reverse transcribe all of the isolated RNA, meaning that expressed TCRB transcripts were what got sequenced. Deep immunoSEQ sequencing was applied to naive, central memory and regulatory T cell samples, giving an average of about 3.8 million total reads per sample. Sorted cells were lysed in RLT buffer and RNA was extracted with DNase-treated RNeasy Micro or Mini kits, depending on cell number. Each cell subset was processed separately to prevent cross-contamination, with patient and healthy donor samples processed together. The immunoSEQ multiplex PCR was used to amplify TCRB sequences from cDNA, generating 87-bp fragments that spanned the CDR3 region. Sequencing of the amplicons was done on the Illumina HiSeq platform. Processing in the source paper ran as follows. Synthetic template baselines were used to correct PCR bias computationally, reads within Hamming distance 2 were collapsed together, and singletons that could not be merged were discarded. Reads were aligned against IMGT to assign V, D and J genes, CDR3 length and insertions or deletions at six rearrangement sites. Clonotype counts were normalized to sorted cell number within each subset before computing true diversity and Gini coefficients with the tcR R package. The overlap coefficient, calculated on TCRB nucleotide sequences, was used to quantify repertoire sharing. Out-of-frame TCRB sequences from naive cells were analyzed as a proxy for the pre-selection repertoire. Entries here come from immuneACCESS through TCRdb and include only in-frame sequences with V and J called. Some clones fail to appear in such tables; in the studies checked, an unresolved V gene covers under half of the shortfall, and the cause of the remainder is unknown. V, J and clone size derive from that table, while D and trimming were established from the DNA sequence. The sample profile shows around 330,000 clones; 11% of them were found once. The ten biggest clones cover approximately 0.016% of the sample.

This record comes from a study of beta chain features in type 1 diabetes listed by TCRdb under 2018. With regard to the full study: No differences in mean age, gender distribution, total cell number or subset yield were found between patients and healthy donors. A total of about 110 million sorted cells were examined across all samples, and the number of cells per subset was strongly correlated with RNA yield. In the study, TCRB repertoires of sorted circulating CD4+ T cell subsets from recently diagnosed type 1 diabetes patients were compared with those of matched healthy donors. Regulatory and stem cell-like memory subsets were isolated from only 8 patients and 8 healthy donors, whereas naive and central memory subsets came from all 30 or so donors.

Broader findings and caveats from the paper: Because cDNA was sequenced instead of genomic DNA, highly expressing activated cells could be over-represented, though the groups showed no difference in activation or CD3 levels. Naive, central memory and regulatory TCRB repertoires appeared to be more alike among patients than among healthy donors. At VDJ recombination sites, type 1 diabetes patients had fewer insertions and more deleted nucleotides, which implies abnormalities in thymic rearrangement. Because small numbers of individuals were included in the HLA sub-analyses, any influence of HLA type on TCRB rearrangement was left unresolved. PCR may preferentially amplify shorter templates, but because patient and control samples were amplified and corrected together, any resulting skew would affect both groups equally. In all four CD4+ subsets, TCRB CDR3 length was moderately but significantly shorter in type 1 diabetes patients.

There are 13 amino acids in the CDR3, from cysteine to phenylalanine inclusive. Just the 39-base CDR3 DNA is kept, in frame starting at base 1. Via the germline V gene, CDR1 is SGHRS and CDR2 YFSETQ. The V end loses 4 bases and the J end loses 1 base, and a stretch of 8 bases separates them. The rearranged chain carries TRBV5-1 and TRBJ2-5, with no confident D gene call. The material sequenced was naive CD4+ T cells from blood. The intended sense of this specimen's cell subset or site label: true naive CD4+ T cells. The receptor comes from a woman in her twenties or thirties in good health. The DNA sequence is TGCGCCAGCAGCGAGGCGCTCCAAGAGACCCAGTACTTC. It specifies CASSEALQETQYF.